The text below deals with one TCR beta chain. This CDR3 region has 15 residues. Between the trimmed V and J ends, which lost 8 bases and 5 bases, there was a span of 21 bases. The germline V gene has CDR1 SNHLY and CDR2 FYNNEI. The sample originates from a study of technical replicates of blood from several donors. The assay was immunoSEQ multiplex PCR, and TCRdb's table has in-frame clones only and misses some. The table includes 100,000 or so clones, roughly 95% detected once. V gene TRBV2 combines with J gene TRBJ2-5, with D perhaps matching TRBD1 (7 bases). The sequenced material came from T cells isolated from PBMCs. This clonotype was sampled from a human donor in good health. CDR3 protein: CASLEGQNLGETQYF. CDR3 coding DNA: TGTGCCAGCTTGGAGGGACAGAATCTAGGGGAGACCCAGTACTTC.